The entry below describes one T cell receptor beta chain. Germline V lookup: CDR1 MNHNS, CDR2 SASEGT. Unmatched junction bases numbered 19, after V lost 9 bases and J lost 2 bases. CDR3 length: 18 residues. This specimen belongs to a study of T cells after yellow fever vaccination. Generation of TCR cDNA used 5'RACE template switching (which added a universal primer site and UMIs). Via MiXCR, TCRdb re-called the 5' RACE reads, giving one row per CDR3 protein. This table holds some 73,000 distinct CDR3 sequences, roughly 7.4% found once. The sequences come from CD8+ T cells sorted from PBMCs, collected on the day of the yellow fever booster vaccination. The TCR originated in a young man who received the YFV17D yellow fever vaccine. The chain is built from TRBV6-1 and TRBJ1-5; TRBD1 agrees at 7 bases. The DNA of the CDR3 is TGTGCCAGTCTTCCCCCTCAAATTGACAGGGAAGGCAATCAGCCCCAGCATTTT. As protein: CASLPPQIDREGNQPQHF.